One sample yielded the 23 T cell receptor beta chains listed below, sequenced in a study of T cell repertoires in cytomegalovirus infection. Their antigens remain unidentified. TCRdb re-derived calls from the reads in MiXCR, one entry per CDR3 protein. The sample has hundreds of thousands of distinct CDR3 sequences, about 29% seen once. The source was cultured PBMCs, collected from culture after CMV antigen stimulation. The receptors shown here come from a human donor in good health (CMV status not recorded). Some clones in this sample may be carry-over from other donors' samples.

The chain couples TRBV4-1 to TRBJ1-1; possible D gene TRBD1, 5 bases. The CDR3 contains 14 residues. Per germline, CDR1 MGHRA and CDR2 YSYEKL. Between the trimmed V and J ends, which lost 8 bases and 1 base, there was a span of 14 bases. DNA for the CDR3: TGCGCCAGCTGTCGGGGGGTAGAGAACACTGAAGCTTTCTTT. Its protein is CASCRGVENTEAFF.

Remarks on this clonotype: Given the absence of the conserved phenylalanine or tryptophan at the CDR3 end, a read error is likely. This sequence joins TRBV4-2 and TRBJ2-3; D possibly corresponds to TRBD2 (5 bases). The CDR3 totals 16 residues. Germline CDR1 is LGHNA and CDR2 is YNFKEQ. V gave up 4 bases and J gave up 0 bases, with 14 bases separating them. CDR3 region: CASSRDYLSSTDTQYV. CDR3 sequence (DNA): TGTGCCAGCAGCCGAGACTACTTATCTAGCACAGATACGCAGTATGTT.

This clonotype was found a few times. CDR3 coding DNA: TGTGCCAGCAGCCAAGTAGGGGGCGGGGGGACCCAGTACTTC. This gives the protein CASSQVGGGGTQYF. The chain uses TRBV3-1 and TRBJ2-5, with D perhaps TRBD1 or TRBD2 (7 bases each). Germline-derived CDR1 and CDR2 are LGHDT and YNNKEL (reference sequence). This CDR3 region has 14 residues. V gave up 1 base and J gave up 7 bases, with 13 bases separating them.

The genes are TRBV6-1 and TRBJ2-5; either TRBD1 or TRBD2 may fit D (5 bases each). CDR1 and CDR2 (germline): MNHNS, SASEGT. This CDR3 contains 11 residues. The V end lost 8 bases, the J end lost 5 bases, and 9 bases lay between the germline ends. The CDR3 region has the DNA TGTGCCAGCCGAGGGACGGAGACCCAGTACTTC. Its translation: CASRGTETQYF.

This clonotype has only one observation. This chain links TRBV12-5 with TRBJ2-1; weak D call: TRBD1 (5 bases). V lost 6 bases and J lost 9, with 15 bases in between. Germline CDR1 LGHNT, CDR2 FRNRAP. The CDR3 is 13 residues long. CDR3 amino acids: CASGRAYQGEQFF. CDR3 bases: TGTGCTAGTGGAAGGGCCTACCAGGGTGAGCAGTTCTTC.

This clonotype came up once. The chain combines TRBV6-6 with TRBJ2-3; a weak D match, TRBD1 (5 bases). The CDR3 sequence is 16 residues long. Germline lookup yields CDR1 MNHNY and CDR2 SVGAGI (reference sequence). Deletions cut 7 bases from V and 2 bases from J, with 19 bases between. The CDR3 bases are TGTGCCAGCATCCCACAGGAGTTGGACCTCACAGATACGCAGTATTTT. It translates to CASIPQELDLTDTQYF.

The J gene is TRBJ2-3, the V gene TRBV20-1, with TRBD2 as a possible D gene (6 bases). The CDR3 is 15 amino acids. Trimming shortened V by 3 bases and J by 2 bases, and 15 bases separated the two germline ends. Germline loops: CDR1 DFQATT, CDR2 SNEGSKA (reference sequence). This CDR3 reads CSASPTGGYTDTQYF. The CDR3 DNA follows: TGCAGTGCTAGCCCGACTGGAGGGTACACAGATACGCAGTATTTT.

V is TRBV27 and J is TRBJ1-1, with a tentative D call TRBD1 (6 bases). The V end lost 2 bases, the J end lost 4 bases, and 14 bases lay between the germline ends. The length of the CDR3 is 15 residues. CDR1 is MNHEY, CDR2 SMNVEV, per germline (reference sequence). The CDR3 protein is CASSLGVGGGTEAFF. CDR3 coding DNA: TGTGCCAGCAGTTTAGGGGTAGGGGGGGGCACTGAAGCTTTCTTT.

This chain uses TRBV12-3 or TRBV12-4 with TRBJ1-2, with a possible D match to TRBD1 (5 bases). There are 13 residues in the CDR3. The V end lost 6 bases, the J end lost 3 bases, and 11 bases lay between the germline ends. The CDR3 is CASSQGPHYGYTF. The CDR3 coding sequence is TGTGCCAGCAGCCAGGGACCGCACTATGGCTACACCTTC.

The V call is TRBV19, the J call TRBJ1-1; D might be TRBD1 (6 bases). The ends were cut back, 3 bases at V and 0 bases at J, with 11 bases in the middle. The CDR3 totals 15 residues. CDR1 and CDR2 from the germline V gene are LNHDA and SQIVND (reference sequence). The CDR3 DNA reads TGTGCCAGTAGTATCCGGGACAACATGAACACTGAAGCTTTCTTT. This translates into CASSIRDNMNTEAFF.

This clonotype was seen a handful of times. The rearrangement links TRBV11-2 to TRBJ1-6; D is undetermined. Germline-derived CDR1 and CDR2 are SGHAT and FQNNGV. This CDR3 is 15 amino acids long. Trimming cost V 4 bases and J 6 bases, with 13 bases left between them. The DNA for the CDR3 is TGTGCCAGCAGCTCGATTCGACTGCCTAATTCACCCCTCCACTTT. Translation: CASSSIRLPNSPLHF.

This clonotype was observed a few times. Written as DNA, the CDR3 is TGTGCCAGCAGTTCCTTATTTATGGGGGCCACGAACACTGAAGCTTTCTTT. Protein product: CASSSLFMGATNTEAFF. The rearrangement joins TRBV27 to TRBJ1-1; tentatively, D is TRBD1 (6 bases). CDR1 MNHEY and CDR2 SMNVEV come from the germline V gene (reference sequence). This CDR3 has 17 amino acids. The V and J ends lost 4 bases and 1 base respectively, with 19 bases between them.

This clonotype was observed a handful of times. The rearrangement uses TRBV7-2 and TRBJ2-7; 7 nucleotides line up with TRBD1. The CDR3 sequence is 16 residues long. CDR1 and CDR2 from the germline V gene are SGHTA and FQGNSA. Trimming at V came to 4 bases and at J to 7 bases, leaving 16 bases not matched to a gene. This CDR3 reads CASSSRGGRGWEEQYF. The DNA of the CDR3 is TGTGCCAGCAGCTCCAGGGGTGGCAGGGGGTGGGAAGAGCAGTACTTC.

The count of this clonotype is one. V gene TRBV28 combines with J gene TRBJ2-6; D is perhaps TRBD1 (5 bases). V lost 8 bases and J 1 base, leaving 12 bases between the germline ends. The length of the CDR3 is 15 residues. Looked up from germline, CDR1 is MDHEN and CDR2 is SYDVKM. In DNA, the CDR3 is TGTGCCAGCCGACCTGGGGCTTCTGGGGCCAACGTCCTGACTTTC. The encoded protein is CASRPGASGANVLTF.

This clonotype has ten or more counts. V gene TRBV19 combines with J gene TRBJ1-2; D not resolved. The germline V gene encodes CDR1 LNHDA and CDR2 SQIVND (reference sequence). The CDR3 consists of 13 residues. Between the trimmed V and J ends, which lost 7 bases and 8 bases, there was a span of 17 bases. CDR3 in amino acids: CASTLDDYAGYTF. The CDR3 DNA reads as TGTGCCAGTACCCTTGATGATTACGCGGGCTACACCTTC.

This clonotype turned up a few times. The V and J genes are TRBV7-9 and TRBJ2-5; 9 positions match TRBD2. This CDR3 has 15 residues. CDR1 and CDR2 from the germline V gene are SEHNR and FQNEAQ (reference sequence). Unmatched junction bases numbered 4, after V lost 2 bases and J lost 3 bases. The CDR3 DNA is TGTGCCAGCAGCTTAAGTAGCGGGAGAGAAGAGACCCAGTACTTC. This sequence encodes CASSLSSGREETQYF.

This clonotype was seen only a few times. The rearrangement links TRBV19 to TRBJ1-1, with D possibly matching TRBD1 (5 bases). Germline V gene lookup returns CDR1 LNHDA and CDR2 SQIVND (reference sequence). CDR3 size: 14 residues. The V end was cut by 3 bases, the J end by 0 bases, with 8 bases between. CDR3: CASSMRGLNTEAFF. Written as DNA, the CDR3 is TGTGCCAGTAGTATGAGGGGTCTGAACACTGAAGCTTTCTTT.

This clonotype showed up just a few times. This rearrangement joins TRBV10-3 to TRBJ2-2; no firm D call. The ends were cut back, 8 bases at V and 3 bases at J, with 13 bases in the middle. In germline, CDR1 is ENHRY, CDR2 SYGVKD. The CDR3 runs 14 residues. The CDR3 sequence: CAISPRGDTGELFF. The CDR3 DNA is TGTGCCATCTCTCCCCGAGGAGACACCGGGGAGCTGTTTTTT.

The chain uses TRBV3-1 and TRBJ1-2; 8 nucleotides agree with TRBD1. The trim removed 3 bases at V and 2 bases at J, leaving 11 bases unmatched. The CDR3 is made up of 17 amino acids. Germline values: CDR1 LGHDT, CDR2 YNNKEL (reference sequence). In DNA form, the CDR3 reads TGTGCCAGCAGCCACACGGGACAGGAGGCGGGAAACTATGGCTACACCTTC. Translation: CASSHTGQEAGNYGYTF.

This chain connects TRBV11-2 to TRBJ2-7; TRBD1 is a possible D gene (5 bases). The CDR3 has 17 residues. Germline V lookup: CDR1 SGHAT, CDR2 FQNNGV. Trimming shortened V by 3 bases and J by 0 bases, and 18 bases separated the two germline ends. CDR3 loop: CASSFGQGVDPSYEQYF. In nucleotides, the CDR3 is TGTGCCAGCAGCTTCGGTCAAGGGGTGGACCCCTCCTACGAGCAGTACTTC. Combining the CDR3 with reference TRBV11-2 and TRBJ2-7 gives the whole variable domain EAGVAQSPRYKIIEKRQSVAFWCNPISGHATLYWYQQILGQGPKLLIQFQNNGVVDDSQLPKDRFSAERLKGVDSTLKIQPAKLEDSAVYLCASSFGQGVDPSYEQYFGPGTRLTVT.

The V gene is TRBV20-1, the J gene TRBJ2-1, with D maybe TRBD1 (6 bases). V gave up 1 base and J gave up 1 base, with 14 bases separating them. Germline V lookup: CDR1 DFQATT, CDR2 SNEGSKA (reference sequence). The CDR3 is 16 residues long. CDR3 sequence: CSARALDSRSYNEQFF. The CDR3 DNA follows: TGCAGTGCTAGAGCATTGGACAGCCGGTCCTACAATGAGCAGTTCTTC.

This clonotype was detected only a few times. This chain uses TRBV5-6 with TRBJ2-2; no clear D. The CDR3 is made up of 16 amino acids. V lost 4 bases, J lost 6 bases, and 19 bases lay in between. In germline, CDR1 is SGHDT, CDR2 YYEEEE. The CDR3 DNA sequence: TGTGCCAGCAGCCCTCCGTACCGAGTAAGGGCCGGGGAGCTGTTTTTT. Its protein product is CASSPPYRVRAGELFF. Using reference TRBV5-6 and TRBJ2-2 for the parts outside the CDR3, the full variable domain is DAGVTQSPTHLIKTRGQQVTLRCSPKSGHDTVSWYQQALGQGPQFIFQYYEEEERQRGNFPDRFSGHQFPNYSSELNVNALLLGDSALYLCASSPPYRVRAGELFFGEGSRLTVL.

This clonotype occurred many times. This chain connects TRBV7-8 to TRBJ2-3; D perhaps matches TRBD2 (5 bases). The CDR3 spans 17 residues. Trimming removed 1 base at V and 1 base at J, with 15 bases between. CDR1 and CDR2 from the germline V gene are SGHVS and FQNEAQ. CDR3 sequence reads: CASSLDIAGPGTDTQYF. In nucleotides, the CDR3 is TGTGCCAGCAGCTTAGATATTGCGGGCCCGGGCACAGATACGCAGTATTTT.